This paragraph reports one T cell receptor (beta chain). Its antigen specificity is not known. Base qualities were left out, and no much larger clone turns up one base away. This sample stems from a study of cytomegalovirus exposure and HLA in healthy donors listed by TCRdb under 2017. Turning to the overall study: In an earlier analysis of 587 of the donors, 250 to 300 Gb of sequence data and 117 million unique TCR beta sequences from 180 million or so T cells were reported. An early release that covered roughly 600 HLA-typed donors contained approximately 300 gigabases of sequencing data and 70 million to 100 million unique TCR sequences. The genetic ancestry cluster associated with self-reported Caucasian donors included 81% of the 398 genotyped donors. The study aimed to test whether cataloging public T cell receptors could reveal signatures of past pathogen exposure. The T cell repertoires of around 730 subjects were profiled by immunosequencing and related to cytomegalovirus serostatus. In addition to the first cohort of 666 subjects, a separate validation cohort of 120 different subjects was used. To predict cytomegalovirus infection status, the study brought together high-throughput TCR immunosequencing, statistical association of individual TCRs with disease status, and machine learning. A later analysis re-examined previously published TCR beta repertoires from more than 550 donors and added high-resolution HLA genotyping to investigate patterns of TCR occurrence. Rather than using new phenotypic data, the later analysis identified candidate immune exposures from TCR beta sequences and from how often those sequences occurred across donors. An earlier analysis of around 540 of the donors applied high-throughput TCR beta sequencing to assess whether each TCR beta V gene segment acted as functional or pseudogenic. Alongside the repertoire data, information on donor age, sex, ethnicity and CMV serostatus was compiled. In a later genetic analysis, genome-wide SNP genotypes for about three fifths of the 666 donors were used, and that subset was treated as a discovery cohort. All discovery cohort repertoires had been generated using a single sequencing platform. HLA typing covered class I and class II loci at four-digit resolution. The number of typed donors differed by locus: roughly 629-640 for A, B, C, DRB1 and DQB1; some 540 for DQA1; some 610 for DPA1; and roughly 470 for DPB1. Roughly five DR-DQ haplotypes were handled as single units for association and clustering, since linkage in the cohort was strong. On average, 235,054 unique TCR beta nucleotide sequences were sequenced per donor among several hundred genotyped donors of the cohort, with 15% to 20% of those sequences being non-productive.

Receptors were amplified or captured by the immunoSEQ multiplex PCR assay. For the multiplex PCR, a mixture combining 60 forward primers for TCR Vbeta segments and 13 reverse primers for TCR Jbeta segments was used. A multiplex PCR assay on genomic DNA amplified the CDR3 region of rearranged TCR beta genes. Amplified TCR beta libraries were sequenced as 87-base-pair reads on the Illumina HiSeq System. On the authors' methods: A later analysis tallied 80 million to 95 million unique TCR beta chains across the 660 or so repertoires, and some 12 million of those chains were shared by two or more donors. Raw reads were error-corrected and collapsed into unique sequences with a nearest-neighbor algorithm that merged closely related sequences to remove PCR and sequencing errors. CDR3 sequences were aligned to IMGT reference sequences to assign V, D and J gene segments. For a sequence to be retained, a match of at least six nucleotides was required to both a V gene segment and a J gene segment. Rearrangements were classified as productive when the CDR3 lacked stop codons and remained in frame with V and J, and all other rearrangements were classified as non-productive. Following IMGT convention, CDR3 was defined as the stretch from the second conserved V-encoded cysteine to the conserved J-encoded phenylalanine. Sequences without an unambiguous match to a single V gene segment were excluded from the earlier analysis of 450 to 750 of the donors. An earlier analysis of 450 to 650 of the donors called V segments functional above 56.7% productive rearrangements and segregating when the between-donor standard deviation exceeded 5%. A statistical classification framework was developed to diagnose cytomegalovirus status using the catalog of TCR beta chain sequences. V and J gene assignment, in a later analysis, came from comparing TCR nucleotide sequences with IMGT/GENE-DB human TR gene sequences. A later analysis assigned CDR3 sequences and most-parsimonious VDJ recombination scenarios with the TCRdist pipeline. A later analysis defined each TCR beta chain by its CDR3 amino acid sequence plus V-gene family, and excluded reads lacking a unique V-gene family. In a later analysis, fewer than 600 highly shared, low-generation-probability nucleotide sequences were removed to address suspected cross-contamination and a sequencing artifact. For each public chain, a later analysis derived a clonal expansion index from normalized ranks of inferred template counts within each repertoire. Generation probabilities in a later analysis came from a VDJ recombination model fitted to out-of-frame rearrangements, and those results were checked against IGoR. In a later analysis, TCR-TCR, TCR-HLA and TCR-CMV co-occurrence was scored with hypergeometric tests, and a repertoire-size bias correction was applied to TCR pairs. To estimate false discovery rates, a later analysis permuted the HLA or CMV assignments 20 times. In a later analysis, co-occurring TCRs were grouped using DBSCAN, and TCRdist sequence similarity was added for clustering within HLA-allele-positive subsets. Repertoires with fewer than 30,000 or more than 120,000 public chains were left out of co-occurrence clustering, as were roughly five repertoires with anomalous nucleotide sharing. Here the immuneACCESS table is served through TCRdb, limited to in-frame sequences with V and J called. Missing clones are a known gap in these copies; in checked studies unresolved V genes cover under half, and the rest lacks a known reason. D and trimming were read from the DNA, whereas the V and J calls and clone size are those reported in that table. The sample table contains some 150,000 clones; only one count was recorded for roughly 80% of them. The top ten hold approximately 5.1% of the sample.

The cohort was made up of approximately 700 healthy bone marrow donors. All cohort members were sampled while nominally healthy, although unrecorded immune exposures were likely present. The donor tested CMV seronegative and was one of the 352 seronegative cohort members. A peripheral blood sample was collected from each donor, and TCR beta sequencing was performed on peripheral blood mononuclear cells. The Qiagen DNeasy Blood Extraction Kit was used to extract genomic DNA from the blood cell samples. What the research found in general, with its limitations: According to a later analysis, TCR association rates differed among HLA loci, with DRB1 alleles showing the most associated TCRs and HLA-C alleles showing the fewest. The study gave a list of some 150 TCR beta chains associated with cytomegalovirus. The sequencing pipeline was judged likely to have produced a cluster of highly shared sequence variants as a technical artifact. Across donors, most TCR sequences were observed very rarely, whereas some public TCRs were present in many individuals. A later genetic analysis associated a missense DCLRE1C variant with V-gene and J-gene trimming of TCR beta chains, and an independent cohort replicated the association. When HLA alleles, especially DR and DQ, strongly co-occurred, TCR associations were difficult to assign to individual alleles. Correlated functional status among segregating V segments might be attributable to linkage disequilibrium, but an unknown experimental factor could not be ruled out. Because counts were too low, 15 to 20 rarely observed V segments, including chromosome 9 orphons, were excluded from the earlier analysis of under 650 of the donors. In an earlier analysis of approximately 600 of the donors, most TCR beta V segments were observed in productive rearrangements about 90% or about 30% of the time, broadly matching IMGT annotations. The authors suggested that the approach could potentially be generalized to other disease states and immunological phenotypes. In both the original and validation cohorts, the classifier was reported to diagnose cytomegalovirus status with high specificity and sensitivity. Compared with the roughly 700-donor mean, donors in an Asian-associated ancestry cluster had fewer N-insertions in productive TCRs, according to a later genetic analysis. Some IMGT-functional V segments, including TRBV6-2 and TRBV6-3, could not be distinguished by the 87-base-pair reads and were therefore excluded. The presence/absence analyses assumed that sequencing depth was roughly uniform across donors, and that assumption may not be true. For the cohort, immune exposure information was limited to CMV serostatus. A further reported finding was that TCR beta sequences accurately predicted the HLA-A and HLA-B alleles for most subjects in the first cohort. The cohort was sequenced for TCR beta chains only, and without alpha or paired-chain data the features that could be detected were limited. A later analysis found that HLA-associated TCR beta chains were more clonally expanded and had lower generation probabilities than equally common non-associated chains. In a later analysis, several top co-occurrence clusters were reported to appear linked to parvovirus B19, influenza, CMV and Epstein-Barr virus. A few of the identified cytomegalovirus-associated TCR beta chains were confirmed in vitro to be specific for cytomegalovirus antigens. A later analysis found that most CMV-associated TCR beta chains appeared HLA-restricted, with HLA associations seemingly driven largely by CMV exposure. Because HLA typing was missing for some donors at each locus, association tests included only the typed subset. A later analysis associated some 17,000 TCR beta sequences with specific HLA alleles at a false discovery rate of 0.05.

The CDR3, from cysteine to phenylalanine, totals 15 residues. Only the CDR3 DNA stays, 45 bases, in frame from base 1. The germline V gene (reference sequence) provides CDR1 WNHNN and CDR2 SYGVQD. Between the V and J ends, shortened by 3 bases and 3 bases respectively, the junction contains 14 bases. The source material was PBMCs. The sequence was collected from a male donor in good health and CMV-seronegative. The chain uses TRBV10-1 and TRBJ1-1; no D segment can be confidently identified. The CDR3: CASSDSECAYTEAFF. The DNA sequence is as follows: TGCGCCAGCAGTGATTCGGAGTGCGCCTACACTGAAGCTTTCTTT.